The source of this T cell receptor (beta chain) is a study of cytomegalovirus exposure and HLA in healthy donors. General observations from the study: Per a prior analysis, the majority of TCR beta V segments were productive roughly 90% or roughly 30% of the time. Reports indicate that TCR beta sequences accurately predicted the HLA-A and HLA-B alleles of most subjects.

The study ran its PCR with 60 Vbeta and 13 Jbeta primers. Original methodology: Among the unique TCR beta chains that a later analysis counted, around 72 million in all, roughly 10 million were shared. Profiled with immunoSEQ multiplex PCR; TCRdb holds only in-frame clones, not every one. That table furnishes V, J and clone size, whereas the DNA furnished D and trimming. This sample has 140,000 to 150,000 clones, with 65% to 80% found just once. V shed 3 bases and J shed 0 bases, with 15 bases lying between them. The CDR3 length is 16 residues. Looked up from germline, CDR1 is SEHNR and CDR2 is FQNEAQ (reference sequence). There are a few counts of this clone. Its antigen is currently unknown.

Sequences were obtained from PBMCs. The receptor's source is a man aged 30-40 years in good health and CMV-seronegative. The V gene is TRBV7-9, the J gene TRBJ2-7; TRBD2 is a possible D gene (6 bases). The CDR3 DNA is TGTGCCAGCAGCTTCTTTAGGGAGGCTCCCTCCTACGAGCAGTACTTC. This encodes CASSFFREAPSYEQYF.